These 5 T cell receptor beta chains originate from one sample sequenced in a study of blood T cell repertoires in COVID-19. Measured with immunoSEQ multiplex PCR; TCRdb has only the in-frame clones, and not every one. The table lists under 150,000 clones, approximately 88% of them singletons. The specimen sequenced was peripheral blood. The receptor set was obtained from a human donor in a cohort sampled during active COVID-19.

The chain links TRBV12-3 or TRBV12-4 to TRBJ1-2; D ambiguous. With 1 base removed from V and 6 bases from J, the gap between germline ends came to 9 bases. The CDR3 sequence is 13 residues long. The CDR3 DNA reads TGTGCCAGCAGTTTAGGGGCACCTGATGGCTACACCTTC. It yields the protein CASSLGAPDGYTF.

The chain has TRBV5-1 and TRBJ2-1; 12 bases fit TRBD2. The trim removed 3 bases at V and 8 bases at J, leaving 6 bases unmatched. The germline CDR1 and CDR2 sequences are SGHRS and YFSETQ. The CDR3 sequence is 15 residues long. The CDR3 is CASSSSGGVFDEQFF. The CDR3, as DNA: TGCGCCAGCAGCTCTAGCGGGGGGGTATTTGATGAGCAGTTCTTC. The full variable domain, rest sourced from reference TRBV5-1 and TRBJ2-1, is KAGVTQTPRYLIKTRGQQVTLSCSPISGHRSVSWYQQTPGQGLQFLFEYFSETQRNKGNFPGRFSGRQFSNSRSEMNVSTLELGDSALYLCASSSSGGVFDEQFFGPGTRLTVL.

J is TRBJ2-7 and V is TRBV19; 8 positions agree with TRBD1. The V segment lost 7 bases and the J segment 6 bases; nucleotides outside the gene matches: 2. Germline V gene lookup returns CDR1 LNHDA and CDR2 SQIVND (reference sequence). The CDR3 spans 11 residues. The CDR3: CASTGGIEQYF. CDR3 DNA sequence: TGTGCCAGTACAGGGGGCATCGAGCAGTACTTC.

This rearrangement joins TRBV2 to TRBJ1-5; 7 bases are shared with TRBD1. Germline trimming cut 6 bases from V and 0 bases from J; bases unmatched to any gene: 8. Germline-derived CDR1 and CDR2 are SNHLY and FYNNEI. This CDR3 contains 16 residues. CDR3 region: CASRSLGTVSNQPQHF. The CDR3 DNA reads TGTGCCAGCAGGTCCTTGGGGACAGTTAGCAATCAGCCCCAGCATTTT.

This clone has just one count. This sequence joins TRBV19 and TRBJ2-3; maybe TRBD2 (5 bases). CDR1 and CDR2 from the germline V gene are LNHDA and SQIVND (reference sequence). Between the trimmed V and J ends, which lost 6 bases and 0 bases, there was a span of 7 bases. The CDR3 is 13 residues long. CDR3 bases: TGTGCCAGTAGCGAGGGTAGCACAGATACGCAGTATTTT. It specifies CASSEGSTDTQYF. The full variable domain, its missing parts supplied by reference TRBV19 and TRBJ2-3, is DGGITQSPKYLFRKEGQNVTLSCEQNLNHDAMYWYRQDPGQGLRLIYYSQIVNDFQKGDIAEGYSVSREKKESFPLTVTSAQKNPTAFYLCASSEGSTDTQYFGPGTRLTVL.